The text below deals with one T cell receptor beta chain. This entry belongs to a study of cytomegalovirus exposure and HLA in healthy donors. The PCR contained 60 Vbeta and 13 Jbeta primers. Using immunoSEQ multiplex PCR, the repertoire was profiled, and TCRdb retains in-frame clones only, with some absent. The sample holds about 180,000 clones, over 65% seen once. The sequence came from a woman in her sixties or seventies in good health and CMV-seropositive. The sequenced sample consisted of PBMCs.

The CDR3 sequence is CASSKPGTVGGYTF. The CDR3 DNA reads as TGTGCCAGCAGTAAGCCCGGGACAGTGGGTGGCTACACCTTC. V usage is TRBV6-5 and J usage is TRBJ1-2, with 7 bases lining up with TRBD1. From germline, CDR1 is MNHEY and CDR2 SVGAGI. CDR3 length: 14 amino acids. The V gene end was trimmed by 5 bases and the J gene end by 7 bases; junction bases not matched to a gene: 10.